Sequencing of this T cell receptor beta chain was carried out in a study of vaccination and CD4 T cells after COVID-19. About the research overall: In the convalescent group, nasal swab PCR was SARS-CoV-2 positive; some 10 cases were mild and one severe.

Overall study findings and caveats: The authors identified 304 of 307 vaccine-specific clones in convalescent patients as spike mono-reactive.

Indicated time point: late sampling 161 to 241 days after vaccination in a few convalescent patients. Sample treatment: roughly 11-day PBMC culture with coronavirus spike peptide pools or control peptides (ViraFEST assay). Germline values: CDR1 LNHDA, CDR2 SQIVND (reference sequence). V trimming: 5 bases; J trimming: 10 bases; junction bases outside the gene matches: 12. The CDR3 runs to 16 residues. In regard to this clonotype: Antigen: not known.

The assay that was used to sequence DNA from cultured CD4+ T cells was the Oncomine TCR Beta short-read assay. MiXCR was run by TCRdb on the PCR reads, yielding one entry per CDR3 protein. The table includes some 24,000 distinct CDR3 sequences, around 40% detected once. The sequences come from CD4+ T cells from blood, cultured in vitro, collected about 7 months after SARS-CoV-2 vaccination. The chain links TRBV19 to TRBJ1-6; 9 bases fit TRBD1. The origin of this receptor is a human donor who had recovered from COVID-19. CDR3 loop: CASSLPLGTGKSPLHF. The CDR3 DNA reads as TGTGCCAGTAGTCTCCCGCTAGGGACAGGGAAATCACCCCTCCACTTT.